This is a list of T cell receptor beta chains from one sample in a study of cytomegalovirus exposure and HLA in healthy donors. This table comes from immunoSEQ multiplex PCR, and its TCRdb copy is limited to in-frame clones, with some not included. The table records about 170,000 clones, 82% of them present only once. The sample comprised PBMCs. The receptors were sampled from a girl between 5 and 17 years old in good health and CMV-seropositive. The CDR3 runs from the conserved cysteine through the conserved F or W. The order of the fields is J gene, V gene, CDR3 length, CDR3 protein.

TRBJ1-5,TRBV5-1,15,CASSLGTDSNQPQHF
TRBJ1-5,TRBV9,15,CASSAQGGSNQPQHF
TRBJ1-1,TRBV30,13,CAWSEGPRAEAFF
TRBJ1-2,TRBV4-1,15,CASSQDGRGGYGYTF
TRBJ1-1,TRBV18,14,CASSPGQPNTEAFF
TRBJ2-7,TRBV25-1,16,CASSVGGTLGRREQYF
TRBJ1-1,TRBV30,17,CAWSRWGGRISNTEAFF
TRBJ2-2,TRBV2,11,CATQGTGELFF
TRBJ2-1,TRBV10-3,15,CAISGVAGGKNEQFF
TRBJ1-5,TRBV4-3,14,CASSQAVSNQPQHF
TRBJ1-1,TRBV5-1,12,CASSLSGTEAFF
TRBJ2-5,TRBV5-4,15,CASSLGSGRGETQYF
TRBJ1-3,TRBV25-1,13,CASSSLPGNTIYF
TRBJ2-4,TRBV7-2,17,CASSLVGGGPAKNIQYF
TRBJ2-7,TRBV5-1,12,CASSLEGAEQYF
TRBJ2-7,TRBV4-3,14,CASSQEYRTYEQYF
TRBJ1-1,TRBV28,14,CASSGPGENTEAFF
TRBJ1-4,TRBV28,18,CASSLWDAVAGGHEKLFF
TRBJ2-3,TRBV27,17,CASSSLLRGRGADTQYF
TRBJ2-1,TRBV6-5,12,CASRNRDNEQFF
TRBJ1-2,TRBV15,15,CATSRDTRGPYGYTF
TRBJ2-5,TRBV5-1,14,CASSFRLAEETQYF
TRBJ1-3,TRBV15,17,CATSRDFRGGSGNTIYF
TRBJ2-2,TRBV11-2,17,CASSVPRASGDTGELFF
TRBJ2-3,TRBV5-4,14,CASSLWTGGDTQYF
TRBJ2-1,TRBV27,16,CASKRLAGVSYNEQFF
TRBJ2-5,TRBV9,14,CASSVGGDQETQYF
TRBJ2-7,TRBV11-2,14,CASSLVSGFHEQYF
TRBJ1-1,TRBV28,14,CASSFVRVTTEAFF
TRBJ1-3,TRBV4-2,16,CASRQEVGDHGNTIYF
TRBJ1-1,TRBV7-2,13,CASSLDRHTEAFF
TRBJ1-4,TRBV5-6,14,CASSQGGANEKLFF
TRBJ2-2,TRBV5-1,15,CASSLNPGGTGELFF
TRBJ2-3,TRBV18,15,CASSQDRGVTDTQYF
TRBJ2-7,TRBV28,13,CASTLGSSYGQYF